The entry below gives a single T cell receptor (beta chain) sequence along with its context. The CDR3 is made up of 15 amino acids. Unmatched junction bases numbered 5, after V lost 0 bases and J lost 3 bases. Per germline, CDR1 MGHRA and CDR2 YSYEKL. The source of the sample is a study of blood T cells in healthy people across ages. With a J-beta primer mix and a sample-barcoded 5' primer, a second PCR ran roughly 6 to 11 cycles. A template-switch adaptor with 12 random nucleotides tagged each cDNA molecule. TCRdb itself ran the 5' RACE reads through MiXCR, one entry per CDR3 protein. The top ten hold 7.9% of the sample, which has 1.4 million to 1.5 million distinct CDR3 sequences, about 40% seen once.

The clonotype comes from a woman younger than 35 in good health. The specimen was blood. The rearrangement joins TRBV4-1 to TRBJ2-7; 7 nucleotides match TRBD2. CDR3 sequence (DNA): TGCGCCAGCAGCCAAGATGGGGCTAGCGGCTACGAGCAGTACTTC. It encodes CASSQDGASGYEQYF.